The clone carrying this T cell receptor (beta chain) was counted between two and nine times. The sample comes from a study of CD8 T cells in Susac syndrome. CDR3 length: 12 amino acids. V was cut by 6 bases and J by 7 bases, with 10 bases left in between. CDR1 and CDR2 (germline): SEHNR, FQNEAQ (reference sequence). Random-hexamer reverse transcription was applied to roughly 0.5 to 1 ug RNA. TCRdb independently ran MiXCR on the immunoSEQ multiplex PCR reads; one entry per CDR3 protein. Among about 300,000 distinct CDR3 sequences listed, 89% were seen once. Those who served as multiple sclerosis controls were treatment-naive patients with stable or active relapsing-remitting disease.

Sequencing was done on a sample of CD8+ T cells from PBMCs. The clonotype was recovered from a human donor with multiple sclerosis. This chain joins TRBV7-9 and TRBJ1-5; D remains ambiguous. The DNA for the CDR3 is TGTGCCAGCAGTTTATTAGGCCAGCCCCAGCATTTT. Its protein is CASSLLGQPQHF.